The entry that follows covers one TCR beta chain sequence. Germline-derived CDR1 and CDR2 are MDHEN and SYDVKM. Trimming removed 6 bases from V and 7 bases from J; junction bases left unmatched: 10. This CDR3 spans 15 amino acids. The record originates from a study of blood T cell repertoires in COVID-19. Study background: The study drew acute and convalescent COVID-19 samples from the United States, Italy and Spain. PBMCs, B-cell-depleted T cells, or T cells provided the cDNA or gDNA that made up the material.

Methods used by the authors: Reference gene primer amplification gave estimated nucleated cell counts. Here immunoSEQ multiplex PCR was the method, and the copy in TCRdb shows in-frame clones only, minus some. V and J calls plus clone size are reproduced from that table; the DNA served to infer D and trimming. This repertoire shows over 400,000 clones, around nine tenths found once; its top ten account for around 7.8%. Seattle patient enrollment occurred during active infection, with longitudinal follow-up thereafter. This receptor was identified in a woman aged 50 to 60 with COVID-19, enrolled during active disease. J is TRBJ1-4 and V is TRBV28; 8 bases fit TRBD1. Sequences were obtained from peripheral blood. CDR3 DNA: TGTGCCAGCAGCCGAGGGGACAGGTTAGGTGAAAAACTGTTTTTT. Amino acids: CASSRGDRLGEKLFF.